The 16 T cell receptor beta chains below come from one sample, sequenced in a study of monozygotic twins with inflammatory bowel disease. From the 5' RACE reads, TCRdb lists one entry per CDR3 protein and no DNA. Recorded for this sample: around 410,000 distinct CDR3 sequences. The sequenced sample was blood. The receptors were gathered from a human donor with ulcerative colitis or Crohn's disease, or a healthy co-twin of an affected twin (not recorded which).

This rearrangement joins TRBV25-1 to TRBJ1-1. The CDR3 extends over 13 amino acids. Germline values: CDR1 MGHDK, CDR2 SYGVNS. The CDR3 reads CASSEGGNTEAFF. Combining the CDR3 with reference TRBV25-1 and TRBJ1-1 gives the whole variable domain EADIYQTPRYLVIGTGKKITLECSQTMGHDKMYWYQQDPGMELHLIHYSYGVNSTEKGDLSSESTVSRIRTEHFPLTLESARPSHTSQYLCASSEGGNTEAFFGQGTRLTVV.

The chain links TRBV7-8 to TRBJ2-3; TCRdb's D gene call, TRBD2, goes unchecked for lack of DNA. The germline gives CDR1 SGHVS, CDR2 FQNEAQ. The CDR3 is 15 amino acids. The CDR3: CASIPSSGRQDTQYF. Looking up the rest from reference TRBV7-8 and TRBJ2-3 gives the full variable domain: GAGVSQSPRYKVAKRGQDVALRCDPISGHVSLFWYQQALGQGPEFLTYFQNEAQLDKSGLPSDRFFAERPEGSVSTLKIQRTQQEDSAVYLCASIPSSGRQDTQYFGPGTRLTVL.

This chain connects TRBV20-1 to TRBJ2-5; TCRdb picks TRBD1, but there is no DNA to check that call. The CDR3 has 14 amino acids. Germline CDR1 and CDR2: DFQATT and SNEGSKA (reference sequence). The CDR3 spells CSAHQGRGQETQYF.

V gene TRBV4-3 combines with J gene TRBJ1-3. Germline lookup yields CDR1 LGHNA and CDR2 YSLEER. This CDR3 contains 17 residues. The CDR3: CASSQDIWTLSGNTIYF.

Here the CDR3 reads CASSLGFPTTDTQYF. This chain uses TRBV7-2 with TRBJ2-3. This CDR3 spans 15 amino acids. CDR1 and CDR2 (germline): SGHTA, FQGNSA.

This chain uses TRBV2 with TRBJ2-1; the TCRdb D gene call, TRBD2, has no DNA to confirm it. The length of the CDR3 is 15 residues. From germline, CDR1 is SNHLY and CDR2 FYNNEI. The CDR3 protein is CASRGFRTSGNEQFF.

V and J are TRBV28 and TRBJ1-5. The V gene's germline CDR1 is MDHEN and CDR2 SYDVKM. This CDR3 has 12 amino acids. The CDR3 sequence is CAAGPRYQPQHF.

The V and J genes are TRBV28 and TRBJ1-5; without DNA, the TCRdb call of TRBD1 cannot be checked. Per the germline V gene, CDR1 is MDHEN and CDR2 is SYDVKM. The CDR3 covers 15 residues. CDR3 protein: CASSLDGGRGQPQHF. The whole variable domain, filled in from reference TRBV28 and TRBJ1-5, reads DVKVTQSSRYLVKRTGEKVFLECVQDMDHENMFWYRQDPGLGLRLIYFSYDVKMKEKGDIPEGYSVSREKKERFSLILESASTNQTSMYLCASSLDGGRGQPQHFGDGTRLSIL.

CDR3 in amino acids: CASSPLLAGADNEQFF. The chain uses TRBV18 and TRBJ2-1; TCRdb picks TRBD2, but there is no DNA to check that call. Looked up from germline, CDR1 is KGHSH and CDR2 is LQKENI. There are 16 residues in the CDR3.

This chain connects TRBV29-1 to TRBJ2-3; the TRBD2 assignment by TCRdb is unverifiable without DNA. There are 16 residues in the CDR3. From germline, CDR1 is SQVTM and CDR2 ANQGSEA. CDR3 in amino acids: CSVDNWARTPTDTQYF.

This chain connects TRBV25-1 to TRBJ2-7; as DNA is missing, the TRBD2 call by TCRdb cannot be tested. Germline loops: CDR1 MGHDK, CDR2 SYGVNS. The CDR3 covers 14 residues. The CDR3 loop is CASSEYLAGEEQYF.

The V call is TRBV29-1, the J call TRBJ2-4; the TCRdb call, TRBD1, lacks DNA for checking. Germline V gives CDR1 SQVTM, CDR2 ANQGSEA. The CDR3 loop spans 12 amino acids. CDR3 sequence: CSVAMPGNIQYF. Combining the CDR3 with reference TRBV29-1 and TRBJ2-4 gives the whole variable domain SAVISQKPSRDICQRGTSLTIQCQVDSQVTMMFWYRQQPGQSLTLIATANQGSEATYESGFVIDKFPISRPNLTFSTLTVSNMSPEDSSIYLCSVAMPGNIQYFGAGTRLSVL.

V and J are TRBV6-2 or TRBV6-3 and TRBJ2-7. Germline loops: CDR1 MNHEY, CDR2 SVGEGT. The CDR3 length is 11 residues. The CDR3 here is CASRRANEQYF.

This chain uses TRBV20-1 with TRBJ2-1; TCRdb selects TRBD2, and the lack of DNA leaves this call unchecked. CDR1 is DFQATT, CDR2 SNEGSKA, per germline (reference sequence). The length of the CDR3 is 13 residues. CDR3 amino acids: CSAPGTRNNEQFF.

The CDR3 spells CASSFGPTQSVGEKLFF. The rearrangement links TRBV5-1 to TRBJ1-4. The CDR3 sequence is 17 residues long. Germline V gene sequence: CDR1 SGHRS, CDR2 YFSETQ.

The chain uses TRBV11-2 and TRBJ1-2; TCRdb outputs TRBD1, but without DNA this stays unchecked. The CDR3 runs 15 residues. The germline CDR1 and CDR2 sequences are SGHAT and FQNNGV. CDR3 protein: CASSTRQPGVYGYTF.